The next 5 T cell receptor beta chains were all read from a single sample in a study of blood T cells in healthy people across ages (dated by TCRdb to between 2014 and 2017). To prepare the library, 5' RACE was applied. Sequencing took place on an Illumina HiSeq 2500. A second roughly 7 to 11 cycle PCR used a sample-barcoded 5' primer and a J-beta primer mix. TCRdb took the public reads, trimmed them with fastp at Q25, ran MiXCR for clone calling and kept in-frame beta chains. Duplicate CDR3 protein sequences are folded into a single record with the most common DNA and genes. The sample profile shows about 1.8 million distinct CDR3 sequences; 40% to 55% of them were found once. The top ten hold 2.1% of the sample. The sample comprised blood. These receptors were obtained from a woman between 35 and 50 years old in good health.

About this clonotype: One end of the junction varies from germline; a read error may be responsible. The chain has TRBV12-3 or TRBV12-4 and TRBJ2-1; 10 bases match TRBD1. This CDR3 has 15 amino acids. The CDR3 loop is CASSSGQGEDNEQFF. The CDR3 nucleotides read TGCGCCAGCAGTTCCGGACAGGGGGAAGACAATGAGCAGTTCTTC.

In its sample, this clonotype was seen a few times. V gene TRBV10-3 combines with J gene TRBJ2-1; D may be TRBD1 or TRBD2 (5 bases each). Germline CDR1 reads ENHRY; CDR2 reads SYGVKD. CDR3 size: 14 residues. The ends were cut back, 0 bases at V and 6 bases at J, with 9 bases in the middle. CDR3 residues: CAISESVGVNEQFF. The CDR3 region has the DNA TGTGCCATCAGTGAGTCGGTGGGGGTCAATGAGCAGTTCTTC.

This rearrangement joins TRBV7-2 to TRBJ2-1; TRBD2 aligns across 7 bases. There are 15 residues in the CDR3. The J segment lost 6 bases and the V segment lost 0 bases, leaving 5 bases of the junction unmatched. The germline CDR1 and CDR2 sequences are SGHTA and FQGNSA. Here the CDR3 DNA reads TGTGCCAGCAGCTTAGCTGCGGGGGTTTCCAATGAGCAGTTCTTC. Protein: CASSLAAGVSNEQFF.

This clonotype was recorded a few times. This chain joins TRBV18 and TRBJ1-6; D perhaps matches TRBD1 (6 bases). The CDR3 spans 14 residues. Germline loops: CDR1 KGHSH, CDR2 LQKENI. The V end was cut by 4 bases, the J end by 5 bases, with 9 bases between. CDR3 protein: CASSRDNNNSPLHF. The DNA for the CDR3 is TGTGCCAGCTCACGGGACAACAATAATTCACCCCTCCACTTT.

This clonotype was detected once. This chain connects TRBV7-9 to TRBJ2-1; no reliable D call. Deletions cut 11 bases from V and 7 bases from J, with 15 bases between. CDR1 is SEHNR, CDR2 FQNEAQ, per germline (reference sequence). This CDR3 comprises 12 residues. The CDR3 spells CAGNVALNEQFF. CDR3 nucleotides: TGTGCCGGCAACGTCGCGCTTAATGAGCAGTTCTTC.